Detailed here is one T cell receptor beta chain. Antigen: not known. This record belongs to a study of blood T cells in healthy people across ages. Study results and caveats: The diversity estimates, figures obtained from one million T cells, were considered underestimates.

The study isolated at least 6.5 million PBMCs from each sample. Alongside a J-beta primer mix, a sample-barcoded 5' primer served in a second PCR lasting roughly 7 to 11 cycles. Each cDNA molecule, via a template-switch adaptor with 12 random nucleotides, was tagged. MiXCR, run by TCRdb on the 5' RACE reads, gives a single entry per CDR3 protein. This sample has under 750,000 distinct CDR3 sequences, with roughly 43% found just once. Germline V gene sequence: CDR1 SEHNR, CDR2 FQNEAQ (reference sequence). This CDR3 region has 12 residues. Trimming cost V 1 base and J 14 bases, with 11 bases left between them.

J is TRBJ1-4 and V is TRBV7-9; D is uncertain. This TCR was recovered from a man older than 75 in good health. The sequencing input was blood. CDR3 in DNA: TGTGCCAGCAGCTTAGAACCGAACGGGCTGTTTTTT. Protein product: CASSLEPNGLFF.